This T cell receptor beta chain was profiled in a study of T cells after yellow fever vaccination. V lost 5 bases to trimming and J lost 0 bases, with 11 bases between them. The CDR3 is 15 amino acids. This clonotype was picked up many times. TCRdb re-analysed the 5' RACE reads in MiXCR, keeping a single row per CDR3 protein. The data contain roughly 32,000 distinct CDR3 sequences, over 9.5% of them singletons. The sequence was collected from a young man who received the YFV17D yellow fever vaccine. Sequenced here: PBMCs, either bulk or a sorted T-cell subset (CD4+, CD8+, memory, or dextramer-sorted; not recorded which), sampled approximately 16 days after the first yellow fever vaccination. The chain has TRBV12-3 or TRBV12-4 and TRBJ2-1; D perhaps matches TRBD2 (5 bases). CDR3 bases: TGTGCCAGCAGTCGAGAAGGGAGCTCCTACAATGAGCAGTTCTTC. It is translated as CASSREGSSYNEQFF.